The present T cell receptor (beta chain) was sequenced within a study of blood T cell repertoires in COVID-19 (dated by TCRdb to the early 2020s). A note on the overall study: Collaborator samples came from the United States, Italy and Spain and covered acute and convalescent phases of COVID-19. The prospective study material was composed of cDNA or gDNA derived from T cells, B-cell-depleted T cells, or PBMCs. The dataset comprised deeply sampled blood TCRbeta repertoires from subjects exposed to, actively infected with, or recovered from COVID-19. The repertoires were released in a freely available public database intended as a resource for research on the immune response to SARS-CoV-2. Samples were obtained from the ongoing ImmuneRACE study (first 160 participants) and from 1,254 subjects provided by 6 global collaborators. A de-identified subject ID, COVID-19 status, age in years and sex were almost always included in the sample metadata. Where available, HLA class I and class II types were taken from metadata supplied by the sample provider and were not determined by assay-based typing. Broader findings and caveats from the paper: The amount of clinical and demographic metadata varied by source and participant and was provided uncurated.

Deletion took 1 base off V and 4 bases off J, with a span of 8 bases between the germline ends. Taken from cysteine to phenylalanine, the CDR3 has 14 residues. Only the CDR3 DNA stays, 42 bases, in frame from base 1. The germline V gene (reference sequence) yields LGHDT for CDR1 and YNNKEL for CDR2. As to this clone: Its antigen is unknown. No base qualities exist here, and no much larger clone lies one base off it.

Whole blood was collected in K2EDTA tubes by collaborating institutions according to the institutions' own protocols. For TCRbeta analysis, collaborators shipped samples as frozen whole blood, isolated PBMCs, or DNA extracted from either of those sample types. TCRbeta CDR3 regions were amplified from genomic DNA using the immunoSEQ Assay, a bias-controlled multiplex PCR. As for the authors' bioinformatics: The number of nucleated cells in each sample was estimated from the amplification of reference gene primers within the assay. To quantify the absolute abundance of each unique TCRbeta CDR3 rearrangement, sequence reads were collapsed and filtered. For each sample, productive Simpson clonality was calculated by taking the square root of Simpson's diversity index across productive rearrangements. Here the immuneACCESS table is served through TCRdb, limited to in-frame sequences with V and J called. Missing clones are a known gap in these copies; in checked studies unresolved V genes cover under half, and the rest lacks a known reason. D and trimming were read from the DNA, whereas the V and J calls and clone size are those reported in that table. The sample yields 180,000 or so clones; around 90% were counted once. Roughly 6.7% of the sample is taken by the ten largest.

Sequences were obtained from peripheral blood. The sequence joins TRBV3-1 (or the pseudogene TRBV3-2) to TRBJ2-1; a tentative D match to TRBD2 spans 6 bases. The clonotype comes from a man in his forties with acute or convalescent COVID-19. DNA sequence: TGTGCCAGCAGCCAAGTCGGGGGATACAATGAGCAGTTCTTC. The encoded protein is CASSQVGGYNEQFF.